The sequence of this T cell receptor beta chain was determined in a study of shared clonotypes between healthy human individuals. As for the study in general: A couple of women and a few men aged 18 to 49 served as donors. Findings and limits, study-wide: A reduction in generation probabilities was seen for non-shared clonotypes relative to those shared by all four donors. The sharing of 5% to 6.5% of naive CD4 clonotypes was seen across a handful of donors.

Sequenced by immunoSEQ multiplex PCR; TCRdb stores in-frame clones only, minus some. Here the sample spans 90,000 to 120,000 clones, approximately 70% being singletons. CD45RO+ cells were combined with CCR7-negative CD45RA+ TemRA cells to form CD8 memory. On this clone: No antigen is known for it.

Sequencing used memory CD8+ T cells sorted from blood. Stated subset: CD45RO+ cells pooled with CCR7-negative TemRA cells. The TCR comes from a woman younger than 45 in good health.

In nucleotides, the CDR3 is TGTGCCAGCAGCTGGGCCGATCGGAGCACTGAAGCTTTCTTT. It yields the protein CASSWADRSTEAFF. This chain uses TRBV7-9 with TRBJ1-1; no reliable D call. The germline V gene encodes CDR1 SEHNR and CDR2 FQNEAQ (reference sequence). V dropped 4 bases and J dropped 4 bases, with 13 bases sitting between them. The CDR3 has 14 amino acids.